Each of the 29 T cell receptor beta chains below was sequenced from the same sample in a study of shared clonotypes between healthy human individuals. Assay: immunoSEQ multiplex PCR; the TCRdb copy retains only in-frame clones and omits some. Of about 2.3 million clones listed, 93% were seen once; the top ten hold about 0.39%. Sequencing was carried out using naive CD4+ T cells from PBMCs. The sample's subset: CD45RA+ positively selected. All receptors come from a man between 18 and 29 years old in good health. Some clones in this sample may be carry-over from other donors' samples.

This chain connects TRBV9 to TRBJ2-3, with 11 bases that match TRBD2. Germline CDR1 is SGDLS and CDR2 is YYNGEE. V lost 4 bases, J lost 6 bases, and 10 bases stayed unmatched. CDR3 size: 16 residues. Here the CDR3 reads CASSPDRLAGHDTQYF. The CDR3 coding sequence is TGTGCCAGCAGCCCCGATAGACTAGCGGGACACGATACGCAGTATTTT.

The chain recombines TRBV29-1 with TRBJ2-3, with TRBD2 as a possible D gene (7 bases). Between the trimmed V and J ends, which lost 4 bases and 0 bases, there was a span of 14 bases. This CDR3 contains 15 residues. Germline V lookup: CDR1 SQVTM, CDR2 ANQGSEA. CDR3 nucleotides: TGCAGCGTTGTGGGGGGGCCCTCTAGCACAGATACGCAGTATTTT. Protein product: CSVVGGPSSTDTQYF.

The CDR3 protein is CASSEGSPVGGRPGGTDTQYF. The CDR3 bases are TGCGCCAGCAGTGAGGGGTCCCCAGTCGGCGGGAGGCCTGGGGGCACAGATACGCAGTATTTT. This chain joins TRBV10-1 and TRBJ2-3; 8 bases align to TRBD2. Trimming took 2 bases from V and 1 from J; bases not matched to a gene: 20. The CDR3 covers 21 residues. Germline V gene sequence: CDR1 WNHNN, CDR2 SYGVQD (reference sequence).

The chain recombines TRBV29-1 with TRBJ2-1; D may be TRBD1 (7 bases). CDR1 is SQVTM, CDR2 ANQGSEA, per germline. Trimming removed 5 bases from V and 4 bases from J, with 15 bases in between. This CDR3 is built from 14 residues. The CDR3 loop is CSVRLRGAYNEQFF. The CDR3 DNA is TGCAGCGTTCGCCTCAGGGGGGCTTACAATGAGCAGTTCTTC.

The chain has TRBV29-1 and TRBJ2-1; D possibly corresponds to TRBD2 (6 bases). V was trimmed by 3 bases and J by 7 bases, leaving 10 bases between them. The CDR3 is 12 residues long. The V gene's germline CDR1 is SQVTM and CDR2 ANQGSEA. The CDR3: CSVDVRGNEQFF. The DNA for the CDR3 is TGCAGCGTTGATGTCCGGGGGAATGAGCAGTTCTTC.

The CDR3 DNA is TGTGCCAGCAGCGTAGTCGGGGGGGGATCCACAGATACGCAGTATTTT. This gives the protein CASSVVGGGSTDTQYF. The chain couples TRBV9 to TRBJ2-3, with 8 nucleotides matching TRBD2. Germline trimming cut 0 bases from V and 2 bases from J; bases unmatched to any gene: 5. This CDR3 has 16 residues. Germline CDR1 is SGDLS and CDR2 is YYNGEE.

The chain links TRBV28 to TRBJ1-5; no clear D. V was clipped by 5 bases and J by 5 bases, with 7 bases between them. This CDR3 is 12 amino acids long. Germline loops: CDR1 MDHEN, CDR2 SYDVKM. The CDR3 DNA reads as TGTGCCAGCAGTGCAGGAGATCAGCCCCAGCATTTT. Translation gives CASSAGDQPQHF.

Worth noting for this clone: This sample also contains other DNA sequences that code for the same CDR3. The J gene is TRBJ2-7, the V gene TRBV7-2; D gene uncertain. The ends were cut back, 0 bases at V and 0 bases at J, with 6 bases in the middle. Germline CDR1 is SGHTA and CDR2 is FQGNSA. This CDR3 is built from 14 residues. The CDR3 DNA reads as TGTGCCAGCAGCTTAGCTAGATTCTCCTACGAGCAGTACTTC. Translated, it gives CASSLARFSYEQYF.

This clone was counted once. The CDR3 DNA follows: TGTGCCAGCTCACCACCGATGACAGGGGAAACCGGGGAGCTGTTTTTT. Its protein is CASSPPMTGETGELFF. V and J are TRBV18 and TRBJ2-2; 8 bases are a match to TRBD1. Germline assignment: CDR1 KGHSH and CDR2 LQKENI. The CDR3 has 16 amino acids. Trimming at V came to 0 bases and at J to 5 bases, leaving 5 bases not matched to a gene.

V gene TRBV5-1 combines with J gene TRBJ2-5, with no clear D. Germline V lookup: CDR1 SGHRS, CDR2 YFSETQ. This CDR3 has 15 residues. V lost 0 bases, J lost 5 bases, and 14 bases lay in between. The CDR3 sequence: CASSLGGSPGETQYF. The CDR3 DNA is TGCGCCAGCAGCTTGGGCGGCTCGCCGGGTGAGACCCAGTACTTC. Supplemented by reference TRBV5-1 and TRBJ2-5, the full variable domain reads KAGVTQTPRYLIKTRGQQVTLSCSPISGHRSVSWYQQTPGQGLQFLFEYFSETQRNKGNFPGRFSGRQFSNSRSEMNVSTLELGDSALYLCASSLGGSPGETQYFGPGTRLLVL.

The V and J genes are TRBV7-2 and TRBJ2-1; no clear D. Germline values: CDR1 SGHTA, CDR2 FQGNSA. Trimming left V 8 bases short and J 4 bases short, with 6 bases between. The CDR3 contains 11 residues. CDR3 bases: TGTGCCAGCGGGTTGTACAATGAGCAGTTCTTC. It specifies CASGLYNEQFF. The full variable domain, its missing parts supplied by reference TRBV7-2 and TRBJ2-1, is GAGVSQSPSNKVTEKGKDVELRCDPISGHTALYWYRQSLGQGLEFLIYFQGNSAPDKSGLPSDRFSAERTGGSVSTLTIQRTQQEDSAVYLCASGLYNEQFFGPGTRLTVL.

There are a few counts of this clone. Other DNA sequences of this sample code for an identical CDR3. The genes are TRBV5-1 and TRBJ1-1, with a tentative D call TRBD1 (6 bases). The CDR3 extends over 14 amino acids. In germline, CDR1 is SGHRS, CDR2 YFSETQ. Trimming cost V 0 bases and J 1 base, with 7 bases left between them. CDR3 bases: TGCGCCAGCAGCTTGGTACAGGGGAACACTGAAGCTTTCTTT. It yields the protein CASSLVQGNTEAFF. The full variable domain, rest sourced from reference TRBV5-1 and TRBJ1-1, is KAGVTQTPRYLIKTRGQQVTLSCSPISGHRSVSWYQQTPGQGLQFLFEYFSETQRNKGNFPGRFSGRQFSNSRSEMNVSTLELGDSALYLCASSLVQGNTEAFFGQGTRLTVV.

The genes are TRBV6-4 and TRBJ1-1, with 7 nucleotides matching TRBD1. The CDR3 has 14 residues. The ends lost 9 bases at V and 0 bases at J; junction bases unmatched: 7. Germline lookup yields CDR1 MRHNA and CDR2 SNTAGT. CDR3 nucleotides: TGTGCCAGAGCAGCACAGGGGATGAACACTGAAGCTTTCTTT. This translates into CARAAQGMNTEAFF.

The gene calls are TRBV19 and TRBJ1-1, with unresolved D. The length of the CDR3 is 14 residues. V lost 4 bases to trimming and J lost 2 bases, with 11 bases between them. Germline lookup yields CDR1 LNHDA and CDR2 SQIVND (reference sequence). The CDR3: CASSSATLNTEAFF. The CDR3 coding sequence is TGTGCCAGTAGTAGTGCGACACTCAACACTGAAGCTTTCTTT.

V usage is TRBV28 and J usage is TRBJ2-7, with no clear D. CDR3 length: 13 amino acids. V lost 3 bases, J lost 4 bases, and 10 bases lay in between. From germline, CDR1 is MDHEN and CDR2 SYDVKM. CDR3 DNA sequence: TGTGCCAGCAGTTTCTTAGAGAGTTACGAGCAGTACTTC. The encoded protein is CASSFLESYEQYF. Looking up the rest from reference TRBV28 and TRBJ2-7 gives the full variable domain: DVKVTQSSRYLVKRTGEKVFLECVQDMDHENMFWYRQDPGLGLRLIYFSYDVKMKEKGDIPEGYSVSREKKERFSLILESASTNQTSMYLCASSFLESYEQYFGPGTRLTVT.

The rearrangement links TRBV7-8 to TRBJ2-1; 10 bases match TRBD2. The germline V gene has CDR1 SGHVS and CDR2 FQNEAQ. The CDR3 totals 16 residues. The junction had 11 bases not matched to a gene; V was cut back by 3 bases and J by 9 bases. In DNA form, the CDR3 reads TGTGCCAGCAGCTTGTTAGCCGGGACTAGCGTGGGTGAGCAGTTCTTC. As protein: CASSLLAGTSVGEQFF. The complete variable domain, with remaining parts taken from reference TRBV7-8 and TRBJ2-1, reads GAGVSQSPRYKVAKRGQDVALRCDPISGHVSLFWYQQALGQGPEFLTYFQNEAQLDKSGLPSDRFFAERPEGSVSTLKIQRTQQEDSAVYLCASSLLAGTSVGEQFFGPGTRLTVL.

The V call is TRBV19, the J call TRBJ1-1; D is ambiguous. Trimming took off 5 bases at V and 5 bases at J, with 21 bases between the two ends. The CDR3 is 16 residues long. CDR1 is LNHDA and CDR2 is SQIVND in the germline V gene (reference sequence). The CDR3 nucleotides read TGTGCCAGTAGTGCCCTTTCAAGGGAAGAAGGGACTGAAGCTTTCTTT. It yields the protein CASSALSREEGTEAFF.

This CDR3 is CASSEWAKRETSLPQYF. The CDR3 region has the DNA TGTGCCAGCAGTGAATGGGCGAAGCGGGAGACTTCTCTTCCGCAGTATTTT. The rearrangement links TRBV2 to TRBJ2-3, with 8 bases fitting TRBD2. Unmatched junction bases numbered 17, after V lost 2 bases and J lost 10 bases. Germline V CDR1 and CDR2: SNHLY, FYNNEI. The CDR3 loop spans 17 amino acids.

This chain joins TRBV6-5 and TRBJ2-1; tentatively, D is TRBD1 (6 bases). CDR3 length equals 14 residues. Trimming pared 2 bases from V and 9 bases from J, leaving 14 bases between. The V gene's germline CDR1 is MNHEY and CDR2 SVGAGI. CDR3 sequence: CASSYQGRISEQFF. CDR3 nucleotide sequence: TGTGCCAGCAGTTACCAGGGGCGGATAAGTGAGCAGTTCTTC.

This clone was detected a few times. The chain recombines TRBV19 with TRBJ1-2, with D maybe TRBD1 (5 bases). CDR3 length: 12 residues. V was trimmed by 5 bases and J by 7 bases, leaving 11 bases between them. In germline, CDR1 is LNHDA, CDR2 SQIVND (reference sequence). CDR3 DNA sequence: TGTGCCAGTAGTCAACGACAGTCTGGCTACACCTTC. Its translation is CASSQRQSGYTF.

V is TRBV6-1 and J is TRBJ2-2; D gene ambiguous. Germline V gene data show CDR1 as MNHNS and CDR2 as SASEGT. The CDR3 loop spans 15 amino acids. Deletions cut 2 bases from V and 6 bases from J, with 13 bases between. The DNA for the CDR3 is TGTGCCAGCAGTGAAAACCCACCCAGGCCCGGGGAGCTGTTTTTT. This encodes CASSENPPRPGELFF.

This clone was observed a single time. The chain is built from TRBV18 and TRBJ2-5; D is ambiguous. CDR3 length equals 14 residues. V lost 6 bases to trimming and J lost 3 bases, with 14 bases between them. The V gene's germline CDR1 is KGHSH and CDR2 LQKENI. The chain's CDR3 is CASSLRLVEETQYF. The CDR3 nucleotides read TGTGCCAGCTCCCTTCGACTGGTAGAAGAGACCCAGTACTTC.

V is TRBV9 and J is TRBJ1-5; 7 nucleotides agree with TRBD1. Germline CDR1 is SGDLS and CDR2 is YYNGEE. The CDR3 runs 14 residues. V shed 0 bases, J shed 7 bases, and the junction held 4 bases outside the gene matches. For the CDR3, the DNA is TGTGCCAGCAGCGTAGATTCAGGGGGGCAGCCCCAGCATTTT. Translating gives CASSVDSGGQPQHF.

As concerns this clone: The sample holds other DNA sequences that translate to the same CDR3. The chain joins TRBV30 to TRBJ2-6; D gene unclear. Trimming left V 2 bases short and J 4 bases short, with 3 bases between. This CDR3 is 12 amino acids long. Germline V gene lookup returns CDR1 GTSNPN and CDR2 SVGIG (reference sequence). The CDR3 loop reads CAWSTGANVLTF. The CDR3 DNA sequence: TGTGCCTGGAGTACGGGGGCCAACGTCCTGACTTTC.

The chain combines TRBV6-6 with TRBJ2-3, with a possible D match to TRBD1 (5 bases). Germline CDR1 is MNHNY and CDR2 is SVGAGI (reference sequence). V lost 7 bases and J 11 bases, leaving 13 bases between the germline ends. The CDR3 contains 11 residues. The CDR3 protein is CASTDFQGQYF. The CDR3 DNA follows: TGTGCCAGCACCGACTTCCAGGGGCAGTATTTT.

The DNA for the CDR3 is TGTGCCAGCAGTTTATTCAAACAGGGTGAGCCCCAGCATTTT. Translated, it gives CASSLFKQGEPQHF. The chain uses TRBV28 and TRBJ1-5, with a weak D call TRBD1 (6 bases). The CDR3 has 14 amino acids. Germline lookup yields CDR1 MDHEN and CDR2 SYDVKM. V was shortened by 1 base and J by 8 bases, with 12 bases between the two germline ends.

The rearrangement joins TRBV11-3 to TRBJ2-2; either TRBD1 or TRBD2 may supply D (5 bases each). CDR3 length equals 15 residues. V lost 4 bases to trimming and J lost 4 bases, with 13 bases between them. Germline V gives CDR1 SGHNT, CDR2 YENEEA. CDR3 in DNA: TGTGCCAGCAGCTCTGAGGGGACGGGCACCGGGGAGCTGTTTTTT. It is translated as CASSSEGTGTGELFF.

As regards this clone: This CDR3 is also generated by other DNA sequences in the sample. The rearrangement joins TRBV5-4 to TRBJ2-7; 12 bases agree with TRBD2. Trimming cost V 3 bases and J 2 bases; bases outside gene matches: 3. Germline V lookup: CDR1 SGHNT, CDR2 YYREEE (reference sequence). The CDR3 contains 15 residues. CDR3 sequence: CASSSGLAGPYEQYF. CDR3 nucleotide sequence: TGTGCCAGCAGCTCCGGACTAGCGGGGCCCTACGAGCAGTACTTC. The full variable domain, with the rest looked up from reference TRBV5-4 and TRBJ2-7, is ETGVTQSPTHLIKTRGQQVTLRCSSQSGHNTVSWYQQALGQGPQFIFQYYREEENGRGNFPPRFSGLQFPNYSSELNVNALELDDSALYLCASSSGLAGPYEQYFGPGTRLTVT.

The chain links TRBV28 to TRBJ2-1; TRBD2 matches at 8 bases. V trimming: 3 bases; J trimming: 5 bases; junction bases outside the gene matches: 6. This CDR3 has 15 amino acids. Per the germline V gene, CDR1 is MDHEN and CDR2 is SYDVKM. For the CDR3, the DNA is TGTGCCAGCAGTTTTCCGGGACTAGATCACAATGAGCAGTTCTTC. This encodes CASSFPGLDHNEQFF.